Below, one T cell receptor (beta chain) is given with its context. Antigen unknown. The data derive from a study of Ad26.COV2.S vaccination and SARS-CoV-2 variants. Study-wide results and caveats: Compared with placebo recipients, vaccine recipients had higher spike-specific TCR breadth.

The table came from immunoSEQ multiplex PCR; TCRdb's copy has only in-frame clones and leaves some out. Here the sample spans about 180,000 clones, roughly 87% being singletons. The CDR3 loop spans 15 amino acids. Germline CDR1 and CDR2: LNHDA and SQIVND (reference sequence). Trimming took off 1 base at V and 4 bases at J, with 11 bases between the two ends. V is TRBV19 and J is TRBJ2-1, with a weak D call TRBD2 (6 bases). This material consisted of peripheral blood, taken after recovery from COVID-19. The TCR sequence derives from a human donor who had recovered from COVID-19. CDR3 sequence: CASSIAVLAYNEQFF. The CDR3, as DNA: TGTGCCAGTAGTATAGCCGTGCTAGCGTACAATGAGCAGTTCTTC. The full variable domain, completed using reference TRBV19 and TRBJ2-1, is DGGITQSPKYLFRKEGQNVTLSCEQNLNHDAMYWYRQDPGQGLRLIYYSQIVNDFQKGDIAEGYSVSREKKESFPLTVTSAQKNPTAFYLCASSIAVLAYNEQFFGPGTRLTVL.